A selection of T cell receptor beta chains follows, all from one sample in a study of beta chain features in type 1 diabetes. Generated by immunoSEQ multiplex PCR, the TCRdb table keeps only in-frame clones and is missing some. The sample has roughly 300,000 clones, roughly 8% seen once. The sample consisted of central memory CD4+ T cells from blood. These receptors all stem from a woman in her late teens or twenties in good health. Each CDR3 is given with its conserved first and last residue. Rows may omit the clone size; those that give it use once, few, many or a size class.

CDR3: CASSQDRAPATNEKLFF; size: few; V: TRBV4-2; J: TRBJ1-4
CDR3: CASSLIESGANVLTF; size: .; V: TRBV27; J: TRBJ2-6
CDR3: CASSLEGQGGTYEQYF; size: few; V: TRBV25-1; J: TRBJ2-7
CDR3: CASSIRLAGGPFEQFF; size: few; V: TRBV19; J: TRBJ2-1
CDR3: CASSRSGTSNEQFF; size: .; V: TRBV7-2; J: TRBJ2-1
CDR3: CASSEVGTGTSIQYF; size: .; V: TRBV6-1; J: TRBJ2-4
CDR3: CASRAGLRETQYF; size: few; V: TRBV28; J: TRBJ2-5
CDR3: CASSPQLAADTQYF; size: many; V: TRBV7-9; J: TRBJ2-3
CDR3: CASSLSLPNTGELFF; size: few; V: TRBV7-2; J: TRBJ2-2
CDR3: CASSEFRLVGRYNEQFF; size: .; V: TRBV19; J: TRBJ2-1
CDR3: CASSPLAGVSYNEQFF; size: .; V: TRBV5-4; J: TRBJ2-1
CDR3: CASTPRDRDRGNEQFF; size: .; V: TRBV28; J: TRBJ2-1
CDR3: CASSQVREGTQYF; size: .; V: TRBV14; J: TRBJ2-5
CDR3: CASSIAGLHQPQHF; size: few; V: TRBV19; J: TRBJ1-5
CDR3: CASSGTWTGPTGELFF; size: few; V: TRBV6-1; J: TRBJ2-2
CDR3: CASSPQRAEAFF; size: many; V: TRBV18; J: TRBJ1-1
CDR3: CASSLNGILSGNTIYF; size: few; V: TRBV5-1; J: TRBJ1-3
CDR3: CASSWTSDDNEQFF; size: .; V: TRBV7-3; J: TRBJ2-1
CDR3: CASSLGAAQNGELFF; size: .; V: TRBV7-2; J: TRBJ2-2